The sequence of this T cell receptor (beta chain) was determined in a study of blood T cell repertoires in COVID-19. About the research overall: The origin of the acute and convalescent COVID-19 samples was the United States, Italy and Spain. Sources were T cells, B-cell-depleted T cells, or PBMCs; the material itself was cDNA or gDNA.

Those enrolled in Seattle joined during active infection and were followed longitudinally afterward. A remark on this clone: Other DNA sequences in the sample encode the same CDR3.

Authors' methods: It was from reference gene primer amplification that nucleated cell counts were estimated. Profiling relied on immunoSEQ multiplex PCR, and the TCRdb table lists in-frame clones only, not all of them. That table furnishes V, J and clone size, whereas the DNA furnished D and trimming. The repertoire holds hundreds of thousands of clones, with 80% to 90% as singletons. Between the trimmed V and J ends, which lost 0 bases and 3 bases, there was a span of 6 bases. This CDR3 is built from 13 residues. The germline V gene has CDR1 SGHRS and CDR2 YFSETQ. The chain employs TRBV5-1 and TRBJ1-1; D unresolved. The specimen was peripheral blood. The sequence was obtained from a woman between 70 and 85 years old with COVID-19, enrolled during active disease. CDR3 DNA: TGCGCCAGCAGCTTGGATTCGGACACTGAAGCTTTCTTT. Encoded protein: CASSLDSDTEAFF.